This T cell receptor beta chain came from a study of Ad26.COV2.S vaccination and SARS-CoV-2 variants. Study-level background: The authors gave Ad26.COV2.S intramuscularly, either once or twice 56 days apart.

Sequencing was performed with immunoSEQ multiplex PCR; in TCRdb, only in-frame clones are kept and a portion is missing. This table has about 240,000 clones, around nine tenths appearing once. Indicated treatment: 15 to 20 received Ad26.COV2.S at low or high dose, single or two shots; about 5 received placebo; per-sample allocation not given. Samples were taken on day 63 after the first vaccine or placebo injection. General study results and limits: Those who received the vaccine showed greater spike-specific TCR breadth than those given placebo. Comparable non-spike TCR breadth was observed in vaccine and placebo recipients.

Trimming pared 6 bases from V and 0 bases from J, leaving 12 bases between. The CDR3 is made up of 15 amino acids. Germline V lookup: CDR1 LNHDA, CDR2 SQIVND (reference sequence). This clone was counted a few times. Its antigen is unknown. This receptor was identified in a person aged 18-65 years who received the Ad26.COV2.S COVID-19 vaccine or a placebo. The sample here was peripheral blood, taken in a trial of Ad26.COV2.S vaccine versus placebo. The genes are TRBV19 and TRBJ1-5, with D possibly being TRBD1 (6 bases). CDR3 in amino acids: CASRDRVYSNQPQHF. The DNA of the CDR3 is TGTGCCAGTAGGGACAGAGTATATAGCAATCAGCCCCAGCATTTT.